This TCR beta chain was captured in a study of shared T cell receptors in the human thymus. The method was immunoSEQ multiplex PCR; TCRdb's version includes in-frame clones alone and lacks a portion of them. Found here are hundreds of thousands of clones, more than 75% of them singletons; the top ten hold around 0.0099%. A note on this clone: The junction departs from the called germline gene at one end, perhaps through a read error.

The sample was also reused in another study, on human thymus T cells. That report notes: Thymus specimens were resections from corrective heart surgery. Related research examined unrelated individuals and reported that their thymic repertoires overlapped highly.

Sequenced sample: thymocytes. The receptor's source is a boy under three years old with a congenital heart defect.

The CDR3 region has the DNA TGTGCCAACAGCCAAGGGGCTTACGAGCAGTACTTC. This sequence encodes CANSQGAYEQYF. The chain recombines TRBV14 with TRBJ2-7; TRBD1 might be the D (5 bases). CDR1 SGHDN and CDR2 FVKESK come from the germline V gene. The CDR3 is 12 residues long.